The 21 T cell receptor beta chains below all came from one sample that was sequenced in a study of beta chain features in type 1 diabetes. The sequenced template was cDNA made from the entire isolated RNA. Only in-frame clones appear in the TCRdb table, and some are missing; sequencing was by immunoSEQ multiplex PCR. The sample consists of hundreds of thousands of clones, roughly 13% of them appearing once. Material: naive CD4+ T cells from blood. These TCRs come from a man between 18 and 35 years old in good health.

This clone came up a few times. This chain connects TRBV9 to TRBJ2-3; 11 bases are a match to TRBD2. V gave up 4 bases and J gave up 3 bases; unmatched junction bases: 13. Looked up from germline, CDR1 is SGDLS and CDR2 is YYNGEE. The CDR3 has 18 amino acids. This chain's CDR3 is CASSPVRETSGITDTQYF. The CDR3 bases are TGTGCCAGCAGCCCAGTTCGTGAGACTAGCGGGATTACAGATACGCAGTATTTT.

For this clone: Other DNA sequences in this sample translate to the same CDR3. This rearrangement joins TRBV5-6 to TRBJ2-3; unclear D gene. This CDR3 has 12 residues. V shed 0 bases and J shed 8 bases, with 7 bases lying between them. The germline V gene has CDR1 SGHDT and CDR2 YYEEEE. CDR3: CASSLGPGTQYF. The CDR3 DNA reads TGTGCCAGCAGCTTGGGCCCGGGTACGCAGTATTTT.

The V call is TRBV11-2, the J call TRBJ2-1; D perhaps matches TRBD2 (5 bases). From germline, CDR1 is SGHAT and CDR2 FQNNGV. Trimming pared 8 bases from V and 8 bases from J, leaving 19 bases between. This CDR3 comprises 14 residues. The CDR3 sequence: CASRGGPTAYEQFF. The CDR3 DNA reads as TGTGCCAGCCGCGGCGGGCCAACGGCGTATGAGCAGTTCTTC. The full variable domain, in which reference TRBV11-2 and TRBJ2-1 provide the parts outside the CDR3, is EAGVAQSPRYKIIEKRQSVAFWCNPISGHATLYWYQQILGQGPKLLIQFQNNGVVDDSQLPKDRFSAERLKGVDSTLKIQPAKLEDSAVYLCASRGGPTAYEQFFGPGTRLTVL.

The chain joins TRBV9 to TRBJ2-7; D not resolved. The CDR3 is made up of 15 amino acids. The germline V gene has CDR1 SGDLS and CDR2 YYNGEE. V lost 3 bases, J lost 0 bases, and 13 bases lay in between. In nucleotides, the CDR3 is TGTGCCAGCAGCGGTTTATTGCTGAGCTCCTACGAGCAGTACTTC. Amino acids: CASSGLLLSSYEQYF.

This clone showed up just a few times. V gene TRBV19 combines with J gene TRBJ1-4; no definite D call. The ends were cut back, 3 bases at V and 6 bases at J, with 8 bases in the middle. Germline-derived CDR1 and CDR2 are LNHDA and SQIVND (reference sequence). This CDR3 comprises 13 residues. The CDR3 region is CASSISGHEKLFF. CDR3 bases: TGTGCCAGTAGTATCTCGGGTCATGAAAAACTGTTTTTT.

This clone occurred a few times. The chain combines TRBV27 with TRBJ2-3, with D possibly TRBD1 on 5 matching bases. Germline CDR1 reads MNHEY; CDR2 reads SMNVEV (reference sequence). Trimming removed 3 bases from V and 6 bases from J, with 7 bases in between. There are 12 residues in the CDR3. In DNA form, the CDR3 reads TGTGCCAGCAGTTTCAACAGGGATACGCAGTATTTT. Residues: CASSFNRDTQYF.

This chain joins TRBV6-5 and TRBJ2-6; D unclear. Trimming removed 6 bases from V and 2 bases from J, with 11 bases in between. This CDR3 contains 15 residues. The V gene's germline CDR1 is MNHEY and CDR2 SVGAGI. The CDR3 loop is CASRNSETGANVLTF. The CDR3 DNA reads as TGTGCCAGCAGAAATTCAGAAACTGGGGCCAACGTCCTGACTTTC.

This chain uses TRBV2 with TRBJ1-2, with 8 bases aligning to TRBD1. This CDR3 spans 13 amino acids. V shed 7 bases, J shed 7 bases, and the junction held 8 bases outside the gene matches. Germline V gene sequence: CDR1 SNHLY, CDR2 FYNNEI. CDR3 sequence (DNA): TGTGCCAGCACCGGACAGGGTATCCCTGGCTACACCTTC. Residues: CASTGQGIPGYTF.

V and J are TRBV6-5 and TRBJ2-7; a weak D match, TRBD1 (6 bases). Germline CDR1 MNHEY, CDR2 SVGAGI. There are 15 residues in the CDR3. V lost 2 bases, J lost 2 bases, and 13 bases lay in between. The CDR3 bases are TGTGCCAGCAGTTACGGGCCTAACAGGGCCTACGAGCAGTACTTC. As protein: CASSYGPNRAYEQYF.

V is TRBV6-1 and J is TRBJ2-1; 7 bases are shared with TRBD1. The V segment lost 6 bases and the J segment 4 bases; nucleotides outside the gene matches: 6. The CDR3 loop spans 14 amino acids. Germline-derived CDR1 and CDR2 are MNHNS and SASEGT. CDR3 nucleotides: TGTGCCAGCAGCCCGGGACAGATATACAATGAGCAGTTCTTC. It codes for CASSPGQIYNEQFF.

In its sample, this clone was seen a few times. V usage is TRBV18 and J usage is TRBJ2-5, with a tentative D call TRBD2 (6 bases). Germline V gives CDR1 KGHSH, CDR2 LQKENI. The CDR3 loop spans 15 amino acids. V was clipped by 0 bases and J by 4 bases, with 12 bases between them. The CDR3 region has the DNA TGTGCCAGCTCACCACCGACGGGAGTGGGAGAGACCCAGTACTTC. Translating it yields CASSPPTGVGETQYF.

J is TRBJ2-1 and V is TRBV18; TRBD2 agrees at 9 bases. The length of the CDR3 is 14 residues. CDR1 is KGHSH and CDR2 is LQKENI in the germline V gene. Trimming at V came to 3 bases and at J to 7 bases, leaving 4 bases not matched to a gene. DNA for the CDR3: TGTGCCAGCTCACCCGGACTAGCGCAGAATGAGCAGTTCTTC. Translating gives CASSPGLAQNEQFF.

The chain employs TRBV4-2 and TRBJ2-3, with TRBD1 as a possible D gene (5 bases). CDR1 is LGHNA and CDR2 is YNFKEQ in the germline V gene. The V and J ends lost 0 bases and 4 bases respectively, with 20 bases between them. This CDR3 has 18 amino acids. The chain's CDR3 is CASSQDQVTVRGPDTQYF. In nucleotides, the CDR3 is TGTGCCAGCAGCCAAGATCAGGTTACGGTTAGGGGCCCAGATACGCAGTATTTT.

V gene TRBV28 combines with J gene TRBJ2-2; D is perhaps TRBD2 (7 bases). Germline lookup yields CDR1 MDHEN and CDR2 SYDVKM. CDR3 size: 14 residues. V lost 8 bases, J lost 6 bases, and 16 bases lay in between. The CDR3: CASRGAGDPGELFF. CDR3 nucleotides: TGTGCCAGCCGGGGGGCAGGGGACCCCGGGGAGCTGTTTTTT.

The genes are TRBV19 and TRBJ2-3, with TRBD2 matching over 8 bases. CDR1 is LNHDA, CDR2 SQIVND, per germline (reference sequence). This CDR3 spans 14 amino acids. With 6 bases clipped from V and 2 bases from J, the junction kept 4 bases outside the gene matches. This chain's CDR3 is CASSQTSDTDTQYF. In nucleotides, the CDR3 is TGTGCCAGTAGCCAGACTAGCGACACAGATACGCAGTATTTT.

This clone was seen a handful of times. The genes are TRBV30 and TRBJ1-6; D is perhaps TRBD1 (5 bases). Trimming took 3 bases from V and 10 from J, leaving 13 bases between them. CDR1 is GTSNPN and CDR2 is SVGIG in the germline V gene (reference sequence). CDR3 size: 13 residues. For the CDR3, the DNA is TGTGCCTGGAGGGGGCAATCGCTCTCACCCCTCCACTTT. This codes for CAWRGQSLSPLHF.

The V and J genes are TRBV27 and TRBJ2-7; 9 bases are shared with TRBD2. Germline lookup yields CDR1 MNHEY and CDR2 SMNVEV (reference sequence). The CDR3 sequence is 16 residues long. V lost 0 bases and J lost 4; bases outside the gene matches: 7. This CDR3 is CASSLSGSGSWYEQYF. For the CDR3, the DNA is TGTGCCAGCAGTTTATCGGGTAGCGGGAGTTGGTACGAGCAGTACTTC.

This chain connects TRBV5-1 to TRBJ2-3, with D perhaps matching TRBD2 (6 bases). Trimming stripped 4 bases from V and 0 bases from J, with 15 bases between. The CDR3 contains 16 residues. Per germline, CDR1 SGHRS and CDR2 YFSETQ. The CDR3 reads CASSLDGRRSTDTQYF. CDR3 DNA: TGCGCCAGCAGCCTGGATGGGAGGAGGAGCACAGATACGCAGTATTTT.

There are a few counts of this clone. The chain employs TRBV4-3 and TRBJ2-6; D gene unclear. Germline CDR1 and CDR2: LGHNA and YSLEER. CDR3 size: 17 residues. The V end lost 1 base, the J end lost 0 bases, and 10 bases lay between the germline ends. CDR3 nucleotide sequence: TGCGCCAGCAGCCAAGTTCAAAGCCTCTCTGGGGCCAACGTCCTGACTTTC. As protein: CASSQVQSLSGANVLTF.

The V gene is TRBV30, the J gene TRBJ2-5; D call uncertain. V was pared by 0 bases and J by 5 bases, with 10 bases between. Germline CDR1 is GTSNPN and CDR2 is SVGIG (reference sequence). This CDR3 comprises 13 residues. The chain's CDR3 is CAWSVTLEETQYF. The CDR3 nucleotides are TGTGCCTGGAGTGTAACGTTGGAGGAGACCCAGTACTTC.

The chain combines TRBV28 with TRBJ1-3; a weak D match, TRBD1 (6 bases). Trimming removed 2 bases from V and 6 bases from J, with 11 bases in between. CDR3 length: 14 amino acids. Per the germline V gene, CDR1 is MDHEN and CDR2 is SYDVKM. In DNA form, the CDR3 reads TGTGCCAGCAGTTTAGAGGCAGGGGTAAACACCATATATTTT. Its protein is CASSLEAGVNTIYF.